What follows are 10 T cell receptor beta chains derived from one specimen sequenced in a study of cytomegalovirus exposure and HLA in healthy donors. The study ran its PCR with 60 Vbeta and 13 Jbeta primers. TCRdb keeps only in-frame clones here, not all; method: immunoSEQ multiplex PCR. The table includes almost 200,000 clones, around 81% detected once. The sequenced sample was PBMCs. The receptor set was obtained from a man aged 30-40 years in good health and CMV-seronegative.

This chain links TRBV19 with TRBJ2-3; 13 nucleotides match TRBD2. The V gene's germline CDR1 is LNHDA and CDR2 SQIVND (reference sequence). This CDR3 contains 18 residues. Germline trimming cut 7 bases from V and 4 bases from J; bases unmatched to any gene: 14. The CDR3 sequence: CASTLGLAGPSSADTQYF. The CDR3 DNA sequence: TGTGCCAGTACCTTGGGACTAGCGGGACCCTCATCCGCAGATACGCAGTATTTT.

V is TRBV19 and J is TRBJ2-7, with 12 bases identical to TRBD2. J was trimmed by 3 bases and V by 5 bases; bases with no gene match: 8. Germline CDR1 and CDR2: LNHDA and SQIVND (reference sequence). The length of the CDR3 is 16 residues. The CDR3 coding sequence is TGTGCCAGTAGTGGGACTAGCGGGCTGCGCATCTACGAGCAGTACTTC. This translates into CASSGTSGLRIYEQYF.

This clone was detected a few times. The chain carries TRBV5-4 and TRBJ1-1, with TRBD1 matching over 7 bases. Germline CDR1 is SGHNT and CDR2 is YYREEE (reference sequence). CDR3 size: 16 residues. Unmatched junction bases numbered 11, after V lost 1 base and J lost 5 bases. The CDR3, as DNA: TGTGCCAGCAGCTTGCCTCGACAGGGAGGAGTGACTGAAGCTTTCTTT. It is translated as CASSLPRQGGVTEAFF.

This chain's CDR3 is CASSPLDSYSEAFF. CDR3 in DNA: TGTGCCAGCTCACCCCTAGACAGCTACTCTGAAGCTTTCTTT. This chain connects TRBV18 to TRBJ1-1; perhaps TRBD1 as D (5 bases). V lost 3 bases to trimming and J lost 6 bases, with 14 bases between them. Germline assignment: CDR1 KGHSH and CDR2 LQKENI. The CDR3 extends over 14 amino acids.

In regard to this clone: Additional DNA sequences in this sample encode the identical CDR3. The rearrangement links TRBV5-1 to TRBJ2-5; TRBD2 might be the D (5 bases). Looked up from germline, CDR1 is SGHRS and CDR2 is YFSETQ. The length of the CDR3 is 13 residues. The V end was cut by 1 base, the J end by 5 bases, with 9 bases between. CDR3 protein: CASSLFRGETQYF. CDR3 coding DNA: TGCGCCAGCAGCTTGTTCAGAGGGGAGACCCAGTACTTC.

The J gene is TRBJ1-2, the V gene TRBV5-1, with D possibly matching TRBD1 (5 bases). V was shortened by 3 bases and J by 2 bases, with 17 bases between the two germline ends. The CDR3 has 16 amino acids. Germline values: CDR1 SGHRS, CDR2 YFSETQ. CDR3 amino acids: CASSWSTGGVNYGYTF. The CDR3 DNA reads TGCGCCAGCAGCTGGAGCACAGGTGGCGTCAACTATGGCTACACCTTC.

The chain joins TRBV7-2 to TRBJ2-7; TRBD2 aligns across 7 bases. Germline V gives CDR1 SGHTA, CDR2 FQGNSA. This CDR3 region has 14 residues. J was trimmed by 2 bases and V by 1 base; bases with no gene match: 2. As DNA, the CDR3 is TGTGCCAGCAGCTTAGTAGCGGGTACCTACGAGCAGTACTTC. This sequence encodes CASSLVAGTYEQYF.

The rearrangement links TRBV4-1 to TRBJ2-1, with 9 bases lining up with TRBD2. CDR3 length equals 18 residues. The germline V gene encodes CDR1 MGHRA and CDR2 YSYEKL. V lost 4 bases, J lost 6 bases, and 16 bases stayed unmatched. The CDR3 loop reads CASSPVSAGGVWGNEQFF. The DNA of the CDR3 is TGCGCCAGCAGCCCGGTTTCGGCGGGAGGGGTGTGGGGCAATGAGCAGTTCTTC.

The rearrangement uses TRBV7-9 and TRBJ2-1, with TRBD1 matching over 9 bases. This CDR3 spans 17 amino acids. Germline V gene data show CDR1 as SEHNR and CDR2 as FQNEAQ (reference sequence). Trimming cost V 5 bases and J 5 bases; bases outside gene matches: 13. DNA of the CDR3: TGTGCCAGCAGCCCGTGGTACAACAGGGGGCTCGACAATGAGCAGTTCTTC. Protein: CASSPWYNRGLDNEQFF.

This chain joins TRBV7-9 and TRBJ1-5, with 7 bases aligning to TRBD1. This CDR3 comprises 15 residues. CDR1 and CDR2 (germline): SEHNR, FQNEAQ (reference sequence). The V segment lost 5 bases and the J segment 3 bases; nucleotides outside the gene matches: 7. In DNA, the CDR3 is TGTGCCAGCAGCCAAGGGGACAGTTTCAATCAGCCCCAGCATTTT. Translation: CASSQGDSFNQPQHF.